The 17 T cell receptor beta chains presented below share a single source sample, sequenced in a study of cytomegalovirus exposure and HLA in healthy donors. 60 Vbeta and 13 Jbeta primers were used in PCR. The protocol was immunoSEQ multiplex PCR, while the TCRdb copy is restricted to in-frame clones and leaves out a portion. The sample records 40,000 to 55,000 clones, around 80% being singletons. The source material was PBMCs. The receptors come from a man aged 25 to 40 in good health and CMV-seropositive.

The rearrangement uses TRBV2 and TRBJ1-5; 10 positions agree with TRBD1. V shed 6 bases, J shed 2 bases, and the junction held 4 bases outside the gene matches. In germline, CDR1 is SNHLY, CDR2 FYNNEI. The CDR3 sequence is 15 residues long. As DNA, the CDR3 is TGTGCCAGCAGGGAGGACAGGGGGGGCAATCAGCCCCAGCATTTT. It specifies CASREDRGGNQPQHF.

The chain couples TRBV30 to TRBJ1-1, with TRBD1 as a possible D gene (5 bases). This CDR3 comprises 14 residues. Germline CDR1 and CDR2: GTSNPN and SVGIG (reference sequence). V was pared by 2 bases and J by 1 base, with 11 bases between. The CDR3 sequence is CAWSIGQGNTEAFF. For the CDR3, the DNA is TGTGCCTGGAGTATCGGGCAGGGGAACACTGAAGCTTTCTTT. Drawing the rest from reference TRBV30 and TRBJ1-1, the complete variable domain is SQTIHQWPATLVQPVGSPLSLECTVEGTSNPNLYWYRQAAGRGLQLLFYSVGIGQISSEVPQNLSASRPQDRQFILSSKKLLLSDSGFYLCAWSIGQGNTEAFFGQGTRLTVV.

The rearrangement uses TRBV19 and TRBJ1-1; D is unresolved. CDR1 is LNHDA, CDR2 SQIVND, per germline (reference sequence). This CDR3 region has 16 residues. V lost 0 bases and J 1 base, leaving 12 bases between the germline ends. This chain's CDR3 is CASSIDGAVPNTEAFF. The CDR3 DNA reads TGTGCCAGTAGTATAGATGGAGCCGTTCCGAACACTGAAGCTTTCTTT.

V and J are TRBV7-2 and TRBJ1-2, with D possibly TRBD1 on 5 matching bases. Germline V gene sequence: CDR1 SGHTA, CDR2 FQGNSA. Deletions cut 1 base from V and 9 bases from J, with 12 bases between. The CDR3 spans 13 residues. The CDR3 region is CASSLVQGRSYTF. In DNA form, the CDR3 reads TGTGCCAGCAGCTTAGTGCAGGGTCGAAGCTACACCTTC.

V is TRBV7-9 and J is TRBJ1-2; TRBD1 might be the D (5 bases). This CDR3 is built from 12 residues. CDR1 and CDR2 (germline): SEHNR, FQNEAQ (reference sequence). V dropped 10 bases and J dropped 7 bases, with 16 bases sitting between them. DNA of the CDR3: TGTGCCACCTCCCGGAGGGACTTTGGCTACACCTTC. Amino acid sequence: CATSRRDFGYTF. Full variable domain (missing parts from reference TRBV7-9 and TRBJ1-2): DTGVSQNPRHKITKRGQNVTFRCDPISEHNRLYWYRQTLGQGPEFLTYFQNEAQLEKSRLLSDRFSAERPKGSFSTLEIQRTEQGDSAMYLCATSRRDFGYTFGSGTRLTVV.

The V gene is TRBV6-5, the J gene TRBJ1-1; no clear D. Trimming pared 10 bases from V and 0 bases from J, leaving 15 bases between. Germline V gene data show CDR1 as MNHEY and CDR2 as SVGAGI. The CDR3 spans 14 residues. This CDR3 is CATKLQSLNTEAFF. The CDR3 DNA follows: TGTGCCACCAAGCTACAGTCACTGAACACTGAAGCTTTCTTT.

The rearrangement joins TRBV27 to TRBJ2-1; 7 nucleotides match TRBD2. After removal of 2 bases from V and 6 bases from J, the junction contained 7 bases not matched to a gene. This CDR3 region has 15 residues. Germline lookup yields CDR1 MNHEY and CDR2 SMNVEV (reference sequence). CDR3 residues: CASSLTGGGVNEQFF. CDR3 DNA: TGTGCCAGCAGTTTAACGGGGGGAGGGGTCAATGAGCAGTTCTTC.

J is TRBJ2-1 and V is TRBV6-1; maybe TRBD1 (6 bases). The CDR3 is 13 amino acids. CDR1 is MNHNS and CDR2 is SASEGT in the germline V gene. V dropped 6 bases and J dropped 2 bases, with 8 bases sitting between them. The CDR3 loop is CASRDRAYNEQFF. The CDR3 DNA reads TGTGCCAGCAGGGACAGAGCCTACAATGAGCAGTTCTTC.

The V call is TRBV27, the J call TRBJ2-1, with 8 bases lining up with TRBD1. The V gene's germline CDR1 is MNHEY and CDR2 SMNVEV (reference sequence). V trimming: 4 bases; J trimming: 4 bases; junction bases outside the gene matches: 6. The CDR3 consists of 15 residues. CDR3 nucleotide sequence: TGTGCCAGCAGTTCCCGCAGGGGGCAATACAATGAGCAGTTCTTC. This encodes CASSSRRGQYNEQFF.

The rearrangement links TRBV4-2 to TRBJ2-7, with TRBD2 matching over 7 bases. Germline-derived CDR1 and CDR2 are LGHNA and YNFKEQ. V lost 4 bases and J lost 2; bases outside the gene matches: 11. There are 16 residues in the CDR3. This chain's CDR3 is CASSLTGASGPYEQYF. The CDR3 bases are TGTGCCAGCAGCCTAACGGGAGCTAGCGGACCCTACGAGCAGTACTTC.

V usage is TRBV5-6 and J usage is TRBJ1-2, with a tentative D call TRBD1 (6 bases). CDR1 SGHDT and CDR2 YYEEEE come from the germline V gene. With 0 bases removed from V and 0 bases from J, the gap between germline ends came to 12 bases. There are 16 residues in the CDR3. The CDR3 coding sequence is TGTGCCAGCAGCTTGGATCAGGGGCGGGCTAACTATGGCTACACCTTC. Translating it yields CASSLDQGRANYGYTF. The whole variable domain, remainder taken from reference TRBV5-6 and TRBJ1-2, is DAGVTQSPTHLIKTRGQQVTLRCSPKSGHDTVSWYQQALGQGPQFIFQYYEEEERQRGNFPDRFSGHQFPNYSSELNVNALLLGDSALYLCASSLDQGRANYGYTFGSGTRLTVV.

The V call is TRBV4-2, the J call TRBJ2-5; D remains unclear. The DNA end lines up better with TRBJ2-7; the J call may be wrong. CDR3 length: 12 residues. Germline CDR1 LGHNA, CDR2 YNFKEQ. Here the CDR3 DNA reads TGTGCCAGCAGCCAAGGGGCTTACGAGCAGTACTTC. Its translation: CASSQGAYEQYF.

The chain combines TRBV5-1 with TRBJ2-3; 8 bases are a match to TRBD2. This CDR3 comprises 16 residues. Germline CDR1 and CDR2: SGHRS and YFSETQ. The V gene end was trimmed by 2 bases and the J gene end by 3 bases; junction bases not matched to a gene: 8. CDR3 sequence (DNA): TGCGCCAGCAGCTTAGTGGCGGGAGGTTTGACAGATACGCAGTATTTT. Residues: CASSLVAGGLTDTQYF.

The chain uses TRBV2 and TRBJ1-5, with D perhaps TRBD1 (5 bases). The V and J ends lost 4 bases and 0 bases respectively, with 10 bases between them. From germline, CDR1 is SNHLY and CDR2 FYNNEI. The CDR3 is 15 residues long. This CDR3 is CASSGGGDSNQPQHF. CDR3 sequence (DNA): TGTGCCAGCAGTGGGGGCGGAGATAGCAATCAGCCCCAGCATTTT.

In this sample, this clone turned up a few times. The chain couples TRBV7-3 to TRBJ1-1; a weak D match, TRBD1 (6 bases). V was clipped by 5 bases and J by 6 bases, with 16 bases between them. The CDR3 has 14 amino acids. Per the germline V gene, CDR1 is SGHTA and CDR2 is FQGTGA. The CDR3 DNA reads TGTGCCAGCAGCACTGGACAGCAACCGGCTGAAGCTTTCTTT. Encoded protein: CASSTGQQPAEAFF.

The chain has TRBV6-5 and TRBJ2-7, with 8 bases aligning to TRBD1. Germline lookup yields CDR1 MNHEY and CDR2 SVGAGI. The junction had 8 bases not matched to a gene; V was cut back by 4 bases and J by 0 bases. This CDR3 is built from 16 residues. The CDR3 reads CASSFLRGQGSYEQYF. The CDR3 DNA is TGTGCCAGCAGTTTCCTCCGAGGACAGGGCTCCTACGAGCAGTACTTC.

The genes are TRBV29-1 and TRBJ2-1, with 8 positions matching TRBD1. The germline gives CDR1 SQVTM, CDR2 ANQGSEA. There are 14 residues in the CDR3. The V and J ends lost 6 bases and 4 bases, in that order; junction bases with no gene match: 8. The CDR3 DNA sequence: TGCAGCGTAGTACGGGACAGGATATACAATGAGCAGTTCTTC. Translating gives CSVVRDRIYNEQFF.